This T cell receptor beta chain comes out of a study of T-cell memory formation after mild COVID-19. Regarding the study as a whole: Later expanders leaned CD4+, whereas day 15 to 85 contracting clones were balanced CD4/CD8. The main location of contracting CD4+ clones was CM and EM, and that of contracting CD8+ clones was EMRA.

The V gene end was trimmed by 1 base and the J gene end by 8 bases; junction bases not matched to a gene: 8. Germline CDR1 SGHDT, CDR2 YYEEEE. The CDR3 covers 16 residues. 5'RACE primed at constant segments yielded TCR alpha and TCR beta cDNA libraries bearing sample barcodes and UMIs. A single record per CDR3 protein comes from TCRdb applying MiXCR to the 5' RACE reads. This table has about 170,000 distinct CDR3 sequences, 10% to 15% appearing once. As for this clonotype: The antigen is not known.

This TCR derives from a man younger than 35 who had mild COVID-19 (a few samples of this study predate the infection). Cell type and time point are not known. This chain uses TRBV5-6 with TRBJ1-6; 8 bases align to TRBD1. The source material was PBMCs or a T cell subset sorted from them (not recorded which). Here the CDR3 DNA reads TGTGCCAGCAGCTTGTGGGACAGGCCCCTACATTCACCCCTCCACTTT. It specifies CASSLWDRPLHSPLHF. Supplemented by reference TRBV5-6 and TRBJ1-6, the full variable domain reads DAGVTQSPTHLIKTRGQQVTLRCSPKSGHDTVSWYQQALGQGPQFIFQYYEEEERQRGNFPDRFSGHQFPNYSSELNVNALLLGDSALYLCASSLWDRPLHSPLHFGNGTRLTVT.